Given below is one TCR beta chain in context. This CDR3 is built from 19 residues. The V gene end was trimmed by 2 bases and the J gene end by 0 bases; junction bases not matched to a gene: 8. Per the germline V gene, CDR1 is KGHSH and CDR2 is LQKENI. Individuals aged 18 to 89 years were recruited from about two dozen US areas. This specimen belongs to a study of blood T cell repertoires in COVID-19. Overall study context: The United States, Italy and Spain provided the acute and convalescent COVID-19 samples.

The protocol was immunoSEQ multiplex PCR, while the TCRdb copy is restricted to in-frame clones and leaves out a portion. This sample yields hundreds of thousands of clones, of which approximately 90% are seen a single time; 1% to 1.3% belongs to the top ten. The receptor was derived from a man aged 25-40 years who had recovered from COVID-19. The chain joins TRBV18 to TRBJ2-6; 9 bases map to TRBD1. What was sequenced was PBMCs or T cells enriched from blood (not recorded which). CDR3 amino acids: CASSPGGDREGSGANVLTF. The CDR3 DNA sequence: TGTGCCAGCTCACCAGGAGGGGACAGGGAGGGCTCTGGGGCCAACGTCCTGACTTTC.